Listed below are T cell receptor beta chains from one sample, sequenced in a study of OX40 agonist ivuxolimab in advanced cancers. Assay: immunoSEQ multiplex PCR; the TCRdb copy retains only in-frame clones and omits some. The repertoire consists of about 64,000 clones, with 85% to 95% occurring once and the leading ten covering approximately 0.44%. The sample was CD4+ or CD8+ T cells sorted from blood, taken in a trial of the OX40 agonist ivuxolimab. These receptors came from an adult with an advanced solid tumor such as melanoma, head and neck, liver or kidney cancer. Both conserved end residues are part of each CDR3. Each record gives: V gene, J gene, D gene, clone size, CDR3 protein, CDR3 DNA. The D gene is left open where the match is weak. Only some rows state a clone size, as once, few, many or a class for expanded clones.

V: TRBV10-2; J: TRBJ2-7; D: .; size: .; CDR3: CASSTGTYEQYF; DNA: TGCGCCAGCAGTACCGGCACCTACGAGCAGTACTTC
V: TRBV5-1; J: TRBJ1-1; D: .; size: .; CDR3: CASSTQADTEAFF; DNA: TGCGCCAGCAGCACACAAGCGGACACTGAAGCTTTCTTT
V: TRBV7-9; J: TRBJ2-3; D: .; size: .; CDR3: CASSLGLNADTQYF; DNA: TGTGCCAGCAGCTTAGGCCTTAACGCAGATACGCAGTATTTT
V: TRBV7-9; J: TRBJ2-3; D: .; size: once; CDR3: CASSLQTGLASGTQYF; DNA: TGTGCCAGCAGCTTACAGACGGGATTGGCCTCTGGTACGCAGTATTTT
V: TRBV6-6; J: TRBJ2-4; D: TRBD1; size: .; CDR3: CASRRDRPSENIQYF; DNA: TGTGCCAGCAGGAGGGACAGGCCTTCGGAAAACATTCAGTACTTC
V: TRBV19; J: TRBJ2-2; D: TRBD2; size: .; CDR3: CASTTSGINTGELFF; DNA: TGTGCCAGTACGACTAGCGGGATAAACACCGGGGAGCTGTTTTTT
V: TRBV2; J: TRBJ2-3; D: .; size: .; CDR3: CASSWTNTDTQYF; DNA: TGTGCCAGCAGTTGGACCAACACAGATACGCAGTATTTT
V: TRBV10-3; J: TRBJ1-2; D: .; size: .; CDR3: CAISGGDGYTF; DNA: TGTGCCATCAGCGGGGGAGATGGCTACACCTTC
V: TRBV30; J: TRBJ1-1; D: TRBD1; size: .; CDR3: CAWRVLEEGADTEAFF; DNA: TGTGCCTGGAGGGTTTTAGAGGAGGGGGCAGACACTGAAGCTTTCTTT
V: TRBV18; J: TRBJ1-3; D: .; size: .; CDR3: CASSPLPNTIYF; DNA: TGTGCCAGCTCACCACTTCCAAACACCATATATTTT
V: TRBV19; J: TRBJ2-7; D: .; size: .; CDR3: CASRDSGSYEQYF; DNA: TGTGCCAGTAGGGACAGCGGCTCCTACGAGCAGTACTTC
V: TRBV19; J: TRBJ1-1; D: .; size: .; CDR3: CASSLPAVNTEAFF; DNA: TGTGCCAGTAGTCTCCCCGCGGTGAACACTGAAGCTTTCTTT
V: TRBV7-2; J: TRBJ2-7; D: .; size: .; CDR3: CASSLRLPGSYEQYF; DNA: TGTGCCAGCAGCTTACGACTCCCGGGCTCCTACGAGCAGTACTTC
V: TRBV1; J: TRBJ2-1; D: .; size: .; CDR3: CTSSQKGASGSFEQFF; DNA: TGCACCAGCAGCCAAAAAGGGGCTAGCGGGAGTTTTGAGCAGTTCTTC
V: TRBV6-1; J: TRBJ1-2; D: .; size: .; CDR3: CASSDVPDGYTF; DNA: TGTGCCAGCAGTGATGTGCCCGATGGCTACACCTTC
V: TRBV27; J: TRBJ1-1; D: .; size: .; CDR3: CASRETGRTEAFF; DNA: TGTGCCAGCAGGGAAACAGGGAGGACTGAAGCTTTCTTT
V: TRBV30; J: TRBJ1-1; D: .; size: .; CDR3: CAWSEGYDTEAFF; DNA: TGTGCCTGGAGTGAAGGGTACGACACTGAAGCTTTCTTT
V: TRBV27; J: TRBJ1-5; D: TRBD1; size: .; CDR3: CASSADRAINQPQHF; DNA: TGTGCCAGCAGTGCCGACAGGGCGATCAATCAGCCCCAGCATTTT
V: TRBV7-6; J: TRBJ2-3; D: .; size: .; CDR3: CASSFGASTDTQYF; DNA: TGTGCCAGCAGCTTCGGGGCCAGCACAGATACGCAGTATTTT
V: TRBV4-1; J: TRBJ2-1; D: TRBD2; size: .; CDR3: CASSQSSGSGIAGEYNEQFF; DNA: TGCGCCAGCAGCCAATCTTCCGGTAGCGGAATAGCGGGGGAATACAATGAGCAGTTCTTC
V: TRBV19; J: TRBJ1-3; D: .; size: .; CDR3: CASSIGSFNRVGNTIYF; DNA: TGTGCCAGTAGTATCGGTAGCTTTAATCGTGTTGGAAACACCATATATTTT
V: TRBV30; J: TRBJ2-3; D: .; size: .; CDR3: CAWSVVDTQYF; DNA: TGTGCCTGGAGTGTTGTAGATACGCAGTATTTT
V: TRBV14; J: TRBJ1-1; D: .; size: .; CDR3: CASSTQGHLFMNTEAFF; DNA: TGTGCCAGCAGCACCCAGGGACATCTGTTCATGAACACTGAAGCTTTCTTT
V: TRBV5-1; J: TRBJ2-2; D: TRBD1; size: .; CDR3: CASSDWDSLNTGELFF; DNA: TGCGCCAGCAGCGATTGGGACAGCTTAAACACCGGGGAGCTGTTTTTT
V: TRBV29-1; J: TRBJ1-4; D: .; size: .; CDR3: CSVARGSGEKLFF; DNA: TGCAGCGTGGCCCGGGGGTCGGGTGAAAAACTGTTTTTT
V: TRBV5-3; J: TRBJ2-1; D: .; size: .; CDR3: CARNPPRGEDSYNEQFF; DNA: TGTGCCAGAAACCCACCCAGGGGGGAGGACTCCTACAATGAGCAGTTCTTC
V: TRBV2; J: TRBJ2-6; D: .; size: .; CDR3: CASSGGGGSGANVLTF; DNA: TGTGCCAGCAGTGGCGGCGGAGGCTCTGGGGCCAACGTCCTGACTTTC
V: TRBV7-9; J: TRBJ2-1; D: TRBD2; size: .; CDR3: CASSPRLAGVGNEQFF; DNA: TGTGCCAGCAGCCCGCGGCTAGCGGGAGTGGGAAATGAGCAGTTCTTC
V: TRBV10-3; J: TRBJ2-5; D: .; size: .; CDR3: CAISSPGWQETQYF; DNA: TGTGCCATCAGTTCGCCGGGCTGGCAAGAGACCCAGTACTTC
V: TRBV10-1; J: TRBJ2-2; D: .; size: .; CDR3: CASSHDSATAGELFF; DNA: TGCGCCAGCAGCCACGACAGTGCCACCGCCGGGGAGCTGTTTTTT
V: TRBV18; J: TRBJ2-2; D: .; size: .; CDR3: CASSPPNTGELFF; DNA: TGTGCCAGCTCACCACCCAACACCGGGGAGCTGTTTTTT
V: TRBV6-5; J: TRBJ1-2; D: .; size: .; CDR3: CASSYVDSSGGYTF; DNA: TGTGCCAGCAGTTACGTTGACAGTTCCGGAGGCTACACCTTC
V: TRBV19; J: TRBJ1-1; D: .; size: .; CDR3: CASSIWGTTRSEAFF; DNA: TGTGCCAGTAGTATATGGGGGACAACAAGGTCTGAAGCTTTCTTT
V: TRBV28; J: TRBJ1-2; D: .; size: .; CDR3: CASSLSAGDGYTF; DNA: TGTGCCAGCAGTTTATCGGCAGGGGATGGCTACACCTTC
V: TRBV5-8; J: TRBJ2-7; D: .; size: once; CDR3: CASSFTSNYEQYF; DNA: TGTGCCAGCAGCTTCACTAGCAACTACGAGCAGTACTTC
V: TRBV11-1; J: TRBJ2-1; D: .; size: .; CDR3: CASSPGQSSYNEQFF; DNA: TGTGCCAGCAGCCCCGGACAAAGCTCCTACAATGAGCAGTTCTTC
V: TRBV5-1; J: TRBJ1-6; D: .; size: .; CDR3: CASSLAGQYNSPLHF; DNA: TGCGCCAGCAGCTTGGCCGGACAGTATAATTCACCCCTCCACTTT
V: TRBV7-2; J: TRBJ2-5; D: TRBD2; size: .; CDR3: CASSLDWGGETQYF; DNA: TGTGCCAGCAGCTTAGACTGGGGGGGAGAGACCCAGTACTTC
V: TRBV18; J: TRBJ1-3; D: .; size: once; CDR3: CASSPFNRDSRGNTIYF; DNA: TGTGCCAGCTCACCCTTTAACCGTGACAGTCGTGGAAACACCATATATTTT
V: TRBV6-4; J: TRBJ1-3; D: TRBD1; size: .; CDR3: CASSDDAGGRGNTIYF; DNA: TGTGCCAGCAGTGACGATGCAGGGGGTCGAGGAAACACCATATATTTT
V: TRBV7-9; J: TRBJ2-7; D: TRBD1; size: .; CDR3: CASSFTGGGSEQYF; DNA: TGTGCCAGCAGCTTTACAGGGGGCGGGTCCGAGCAGTACTTC
V: TRBV7-9; J: TRBJ2-1; D: .; size: .; CDR3: CASSTSRGVLSEQFF; DNA: TGTGCCAGCAGCACCAGCAGGGGGGTGTTAAGTGAGCAGTTCTTC
V: TRBV4-3; J: TRBJ2-7; D: TRBD1; size: .; CDR3: CASSRDRDVGEQYF; DNA: TGCGCCAGCAGCAGGGACAGGGACGTCGGCGAGCAGTACTTC
V: TRBV2; J: TRBJ1-5; D: .; size: .; CDR3: CASSSGGGSNQPQHF; DNA: TGTGCCAGCAGCTCCGGGGGAGGAAGCAATCAGCCCCAGCATTTT
V: TRBV2; J: TRBJ1-1; D: TRBD1; size: .; CDR3: CASTPTGMNTEAFF; DNA: TGTGCCAGCACCCCGACAGGGATGAACACTGAAGCTTTCTTT
V: TRBV27; J: TRBJ1-2; D: .; size: once; CDR3: CASSPRGSGGYTF; DNA: TGTGCCAGCAGTCCCCGGGGATCGGGGGGCTACACCTTC
V: TRBV7-2; J: TRBJ2-3; D: .; size: .; CDR3: CASSFSLGTVDTQYF; DNA: TGTGCCAGCAGCTTCTCCCTCGGGACGGTAGATACGCAGTATTTT
V: TRBV4-1; J: TRBJ2-3; D: TRBD2; size: .; CDR3: CASSPRLAGVVSTDTQYF; DNA: TGCGCCAGCAGCCCTCGACTAGCGGGAGTCGTTAGCACAGATACGCAGTATTTT
V: TRBV27; J: TRBJ1-1; D: .; size: .; CDR3: CASSSGQNTEAFF; DNA: TGTGCCAGCAGTTCGGGACAGAACACTGAAGCTTTCTTT
V: TRBV4-1; J: TRBJ2-6; D: TRBD2; size: .; CDR3: CASSQGLAESSGANVLTF; DNA: TGCGCCAGCAGCCAAGGCCTAGCGGAGAGCTCTGGGGCCAACGTCCTGACTTTC
V: TRBV5-4; J: TRBJ2-1; D: TRBD2; size: .; CDR3: CASSLAMLAGKNEQFF; DNA: TGTGCCAGCAGCTTGGCCATGTTAGCGGGAAAGAATGAGCAGTTCTTC
V: TRBV7-6; J: TRBJ1-5; D: TRBD1; size: .; CDR3: CASSSGIQGANIGNQPQHF; DNA: TGTGCCAGCAGCTCTGGGATACAGGGGGCCAATATTGGCAATCAGCCCCAGCATTTT
V: TRBV10-3; J: TRBJ2-1; D: .; size: .; CDR3: CAISGRLDASGSEQFF; DNA: TGTGCCATCAGTGGTCGGCTTGATGCCTCGGGCTCTGAGCAGTTCTTC
V: TRBV15; J: TRBJ2-7; D: .; size: .; CDR3: CATSRTYPSYEQYF; DNA: TGTGCCACCAGCCGGACCTACCCCTCCTACGAGCAGTACTTC
V: TRBV7-9; J: TRBJ1-4; D: .; size: .; CDR3: CASSLGTSTNEKLFF; DNA: TGTGCCAGCAGCTTAGGGACGTCAACTAATGAAAAACTGTTTTTT
V: TRBV6-1; J: TRBJ2-7; D: TRBD1; size: .; CDR3: CASSETDRYEQYF; DNA: TGTGCCAGCAGTGAAACGGACAGGTACGAGCAGTACTTC
V: TRBV28; J: TRBJ1-6; D: .; size: .; CDR3: CASSLQGWDNSPLHF; DNA: TGTGCCAGCAGTTTACAGGGTTGGGATAATTCACCCCTCCACTTT
V: TRBV13; J: TRBJ2-3; D: TRBD1; size: .; CDR3: CASSLVTGGTDTQYF; DNA: TGTGCCAGCAGCTTAGTTACAGGGGGCACAGATACGCAGTATTTT
V: TRBV28; J: TRBJ1-2; D: .; size: once; CDR3: CASRTPGLYGYTF; DNA: TGTGCCAGCCGGACCCCGGGGCTCTACGGCTACACCTTC
V: TRBV7-9; J: TRBJ2-2; D: .; size: .; CDR3: CASSLPSPYTGELFF; DNA: TGTGCCAGCAGCTTACCGAGCCCCTACACCGGGGAGCTGTTTTTT